The 12 T cell receptor beta chains below all came from one sample that was sequenced in a study of Graves' ophthalmopathy and Graves' hyperthyroidism. RNA transcripts yielded amplified TCR beta CDR3 regions. First-round RT-PCR with HTBI primers preceded a second-round multiplex PCR. In TCRdb, the multiplex PCR reads were re-called with MiXCR into one record per CDR3 protein. This sample has over 650,000 distinct CDR3 sequences; approximately 39% occur once, and the top ten carry around 3.3%. The specimen was peripheral blood. The source is an adult man with Graves' ophthalmopathy.

The chain combines TRBV7-9 with TRBJ2-7, with D perhaps assigned TRBD1 or TRBD2 (5 bases each). From germline, CDR1 is SEHNR and CDR2 FQNEAQ (reference sequence). V lost 5 bases and J 5 bases, leaving 16 bases between the germline ends. The CDR3 spans 14 residues. CDR3 region: CASSQVWGFDEQYF. The DNA for the CDR3 is TGTGCCAGCAGCCAAGTCTGGGGGTTCGACGAGCAGTACTTC.

This clonotype occurred many times. This sequence joins TRBV2 and TRBJ2-7, with a weak D call TRBD1 (6 bases). The V end was cut by 4 bases, the J end by 2 bases, with 12 bases between. From germline, CDR1 is SNHLY and CDR2 FYNNEI. The CDR3 length is 14 residues. CDR3: CASSGFRGTYEQYF. Here the CDR3 DNA reads TGTGCCAGCAGTGGGTTTAGGGGGACCTACGAGCAGTACTTC.

This clonotype was seen just once. The chain joins TRBV7-9 to TRBJ2-5; 8 positions match TRBD1. This CDR3 comprises 14 residues. J was trimmed by 7 bases and V by 4 bases; bases with no gene match: 8. The germline CDR1 and CDR2 sequences are SEHNR and FQNEAQ (reference sequence). This CDR3 reads CASSSRQGPGTQYF. In DNA form, the CDR3 reads TGTGCCAGCAGCTCCCGACAGGGGCCCGGGACCCAGTACTTC.

This clonotype was observed a few times. The CDR3 region is CASSVGTAAYEQYF. DNA for the CDR3: TGTGCCAGCAGCGTGGGGACAGCGGCATACGAGCAGTACTTC. The rearrangement links TRBV9 to TRBJ2-7, with 7 bases lining up with TRBD1. From germline, CDR1 is SGDLS and CDR2 YYNGEE. With 2 bases clipped from V and 4 bases from J, the junction kept 6 bases outside the gene matches. CDR3 length: 14 amino acids.

Details on this clonotype: A single base separates this from a much larger clone, so it may be a read error. The rearrangement joins TRBV20-1 to TRBJ2-7; D remains unclear. V was trimmed by 0 bases and J by 6 bases, leaving 9 bases between them. Germline CDR1 and CDR2: DFQATT and SNEGSKA (reference sequence). The CDR3 runs to 12 residues. CDR3 sequence reads: CSARESASEQYV. DNA for the CDR3: TGCAGTGCTAGAGAATCGGCGTCCGAGCAGTACGTC.

The rearrangement joins TRBV25-1 to TRBJ2-5; D is possibly TRBD2 (5 bases). Trimming stripped 4 bases from V and 6 bases from J, with 21 bases between. Germline V lookup: CDR1 MGHDK, CDR2 SYGVNS. This CDR3 spans 16 amino acids. The CDR3 loop is CASSASFRPRDQTQYF. The CDR3 DNA is TGTGCCAGCAGTGCTAGCTTCCGGCCTCGAGATCAGACCCAGTACTTC.

In this sample, this clonotype turned up a few times. This CDR3 reads CASSLGGFIAGELFF. The CDR3 region has the DNA TGTGCCAGCAGTTTAGGTGGATTCATAGCCGGGGAGCTGTTTTTT. V and J are TRBV12-3 or TRBV12-4 and TRBJ2-2; unclear D gene. V lost 1 base and J 6 bases, leaving 12 bases between the germline ends. The CDR3 contains 15 residues.

This clonotype was counted at least ten times. The rearrangement joins TRBV16 to TRBJ1-5, with D uncertain. V was pared by 4 bases and J by 5 bases, with 9 bases between. From germline, CDR1 is KGHSY and CDR2 FQNENV. The CDR3 consists of 13 residues. CDR3 nucleotide sequence: TGTGCCAGCAGCCCCCTTTCGGATCAGCCCCAGCATTTT. As protein: CASSPLSDQPQHF.

This clonotype has ten or more counts. The chain recombines TRBV7-2 with TRBJ1-4; 7 nucleotides agree with TRBD1. Germline V CDR1 and CDR2: SGHTA, FQGNSA. The ends lost 5 bases at V and 6 bases at J; junction bases unmatched: 3. The CDR3 runs 13 residues. In nucleotides, the CDR3 is TGTGCCAGCAGCCAGGGGGGTCATGAAAAACTGTTTTTT. Its translation: CASSQGGHEKLFF. Variable domain in full (rest from reference TRBV7-2 and TRBJ1-4): GAGVSQSPSNKVTEKGKDVELRCDPISGHTALYWYRQSLGQGLEFLIYFQGNSAPDKSGLPSDRFSAERTGGSVSTLTIQRTQQEDSAVYLCASSQGGHEKLFFGSGTQLSVL.

The chain employs TRBV7-9 and TRBJ2-2, with D possibly TRBD1 on 6 matching bases. Trimming stripped 1 base from V and 11 bases from J, with 17 bases between. The CDR3 is made up of 15 amino acids. CDR1 is SEHNR, CDR2 FQNEAQ, per germline (reference sequence). The chain's CDR3 is CASSLVTNREAELFF. The DNA of the CDR3 is TGTGCCAGCAGCTTAGTTACTAACAGGGAAGCCGAGCTGTTTTTT.

Details on this clonotype: This may be a read error, as it is one base from a much larger clone. This chain links TRBV10-3 with TRBJ2-7; possible D gene TRBD1, 5 bases. Trimming took off 5 bases at V and 0 bases at J, with 8 bases between the two ends. Germline V gene sequence: CDR1 ENHRY, CDR2 SYGVKD. The CDR3 extends over 13 amino acids. CDR3 DNA sequence: TGTGCCATCAGTCTTGGGGCCTCCTACGAGCAGTACTTC. The encoded protein is CAISLGASYEQYF.

This clonotype was observed a few times. V usage is TRBV6-5 and J usage is TRBJ1-5; TRBD1 might be the D (5 bases). Germline assignment: CDR1 MNHEY and CDR2 SVGAGI. V was pared by 5 bases and J by 2 bases, with 13 bases between. The CDR3 loop spans 15 amino acids. DNA for the CDR3: TGTGCCAGCAGTCCCAGGGATGGCGGCAATCAGCCCCAGCATTTT. It translates to CASSPRDGGNQPQHF.